Detailed here is one T cell receptor (beta chain). The antigen it binds to is not known. Base qualities were left out, and no much larger clone turns up one base away. The immunoSEQ Assay, which uses bias-controlled multiplex PCR amplification of genomic DNA, was used to profile TCRbeta CDR3 regions. In the paper's pipeline: The absolute abundance of each unique TCRbeta CDR3 region was quantified after sequences were collapsed and filtered. Two models were used to test differential abundance: a binomial model (Fisher-equivalent) and a beta-binomial model that adds time-dependent variance fitted from healthy donors. Any clone with fewer than 5 combined templates was excluded, and a clone was called differentially abundant if its Benjamini-Hochberg FDR was below 0.01. Using the form v = (b*log(k)+a)^2, the beta-binomial variance was modeled as a function of the total template count across the two samples. TCRdb limited this immuneACCESS table to in-frame rearrangements with V and J called. A share of clones is missing; checked studies link under half to unresolved V genes, and the rest is unexplained. D and trimming come from the DNA, and the V and J calls and clone size come from that table. The sample yields 70,000 to 95,000 clones; around nine tenths were counted once. The ten biggest clones cover approximately 4% of the sample.

The record originates from a study of identifying expanded T cells in peripheral blood (dated by TCRdb to about 2019). About the full investigation: Separate aliquots of the same genomic DNA pool were sequenced to produce technical replicates, and four replicates were compared in pairs.

The investigation overall reported the following: Across all healthy-donor time intervals, the beta-binomial model significantly cut both the number of clones called differentially abundant and the false-positive rate. Across all healthy donors, variance in clone template counts between approximately two-week samples was found to increase significantly with total template count. The authors expected that biological variance in healthy repertoires might rise further over much longer intervals, such as months to years. The binomial model flagged 0.9 to 1.5 differentially abundant clones between technical replicates, compared with approximately 16 over about two weeks and 19 over approximately four weeks.

CDR1 SGHTA and CDR2 FQGNSA are derived from the germline V gene. The V and J ends are trimmed by 1 base and 12 bases, leaving 16 bases between them. Spanning cysteine to phenylalanine, the CDR3 consists of 13 amino acids. Of all the DNA, just the CDR3 is kept, 39 bases in frame from base 1. No immune events such as infections were documented for the healthy donors during the collection period. Healthy-donor blood repertoires served as a training cohort to calibrate time-dependent variance in a beta-binomial model of T-cell clone differential abundance. There were roughly 10 healthy donors in the training cohort, of whom 3 were female and 7 were male. An age range of about 29 to 65 years, with an average of about 39 years, was recorded for the donors. Obtained from a commercial supplier, whole blood was collected from each healthy donor at three time points set about two weeks apart. For immunosequencing, genomic DNA was extracted from whole blood that had not been sorted.

The chain uses TRBV7-2 and TRBJ2-7; the D gene is unclear. The material sequenced was blood. The TCR comes from a person aged 18-70 years in good health. For the CDR3, the sequence is CASSLEVQAGRYF. The DNA is as follows: TGTGCCAGCAGCTTAGAGGTGCAGGCCGGTCGGTACTTC.